The next 19 T cell receptor beta chains were all read from a single sample in a study of T-cell memory formation after mild COVID-19. TCRdb reanalysed the 5' RACE reads using MiXCR and keeps one entry per CDR3 protein. The sample includes around 80,000 distinct CDR3 sequences, more than 11% of them seen just once. Sequenced input: PBMCs or a T cell subset sorted from them (not recorded which). The receptor set was obtained from an adult woman who had mild COVID-19 (a few samples of this study predate the infection). Cell type and time point are not known.

The chain joins TRBV10-3 to TRBJ1-5, with 7 positions matching TRBD1. CDR1 is ENHRY, CDR2 SYGVKD, per germline. The CDR3 contains 15 residues. Losses at the gene ends were 3 bases for V and 2 bases for J; bases not matched to a gene: 4. The CDR3 is CAISDPGQGNQPQHF. DNA of the CDR3: TGTGCCATCAGTGACCCAGGACAGGGCAATCAGCCCCAGCATTTT.

This clonotype appeared a few times. The chain employs TRBV20-1 and TRBJ2-7, with 8 bases identical to TRBD1. The CDR3 totals 13 residues. Germline-derived CDR1 and CDR2 are DFQATT and SNEGSKA (reference sequence). After removal of 6 bases from V and 6 bases from J, the junction contained 10 bases not matched to a gene. The CDR3: CSASYLDRAEQYF. The CDR3, as DNA: TGCAGTGCCTCTTATCTGGACAGGGCCGAGCAGTACTTC.

The chain couples TRBV4-3 to TRBJ1-3; D not certain. The CDR3 totals 15 residues. Germline V CDR1 and CDR2: LGHNA, YSLEER. Trimming shortened V by 3 bases and J by 4 bases, and 13 bases separated the two germline ends. The CDR3 DNA sequence: TGCGCCAGCAGCCACACATCGGGGTACGGAAACACCATATATTTT. It specifies CASSHTSGYGNTIYF.

The sample holds a few counts of this clonotype. The chain carries TRBV4-3 and TRBJ2-7; D remains unclear. The CDR3 sequence is 16 residues long. V shed 1 base and J shed 2 bases, with 15 bases lying between them. Per the germline V gene, CDR1 is LGHNA and CDR2 is YSLEER. The CDR3 DNA follows: TGCGCCAGCAGCCAAGTCGGCGAAGGCGGTGCCTACGAGCAGTACTTC. Its protein is CASSQVGEGGAYEQYF.

This clonotype was recorded a few times. The rearrangement links TRBV7-3 to TRBJ2-2; TRBD1 matches 8 bases. The CDR3 loop spans 16 amino acids. CDR1 is SGHTA, CDR2 FQGTGA, per germline. After removal of 5 bases from V and 3 bases from J, the junction contained 8 bases not matched to a gene. CDR3 in amino acids: CASSPMAGGYTGELFF. The CDR3 DNA reads TGTGCCAGCAGCCCCATGGCAGGGGGCTACACCGGGGAGCTGTTTTTT.

This chain joins TRBV7-6 and TRBJ2-1; tentatively, D is TRBD2 (7 bases). The CDR3 is made up of 14 amino acids. V lost 1 base and J 10 bases, leaving 14 bases between the germline ends. Germline CDR1 reads SGHVS; CDR2 reads FNYEAQ. CDR3 sequence: CASSLGGGPREQFF. The DNA for the CDR3 is TGTGCCAGCAGCTTAGGGGGGGGGCCGCGGGAGCAGTTCTTC.

The chain uses TRBV7-6 and TRBJ2-7; 12 bases are shared with TRBD1. The V and J ends lost 5 bases and 3 bases, in that order; junction bases with no gene match: 5. The CDR3 spans 15 residues. Germline lookup yields CDR1 SGHVS and CDR2 FNYEAQ. In nucleotides, the CDR3 is TGTGCCAGCAGCGGAGGGACAGGGGGCATCTACGAGCAGTACTTC. As protein: CASSGGTGGIYEQYF.

This chain connects TRBV2 to TRBJ2-3; no reliable D call. Germline lookup yields CDR1 SNHLY and CDR2 FYNNEI. The CDR3 has 14 residues. Deletions cut 1 base from V and 0 bases from J, with 5 bases between. The CDR3: CASSEVPSTDTQYF. In nucleotides, the CDR3 is TGTGCCAGCAGTGAAGTACCGAGCACAGATACGCAGTATTTT.

This clonotype was counted at least ten times. The chain recombines TRBV12-3 or TRBV12-4 with TRBJ2-6; D unresolved. There are 15 residues in the CDR3. Trimming left V 7 bases short and J 0 bases short, with 10 bases between. The DNA of the CDR3 is TGTGCCAGCAACCCCGACCACTCTGGGGCCAACGTCCTGACTTTC. Amino acids: CASNPDHSGANVLTF.

The rearrangement uses TRBV24-1 and TRBJ2-2; no clear D. Germline CDR1 and CDR2: KGHDR and SFDVKD. Trimming took 5 bases from V and 2 from J, leaving 11 bases between them. This CDR3 is built from 15 residues. CDR3 sequence: CATSGLTRNTGELFF. For the CDR3, the DNA is TGTGCCACCAGTGGTCTTACACGAAACACCGGGGAGCTGTTTTTT.

The sample holds many counts of this clonotype. V is TRBV5-1 and J is TRBJ2-3, with D hard to call. Germline CDR1 SGHRS, CDR2 YFSETQ. The CDR3 runs 12 residues. Deletions cut 0 bases from V and 5 bases from J, with 4 bases between. In DNA form, the CDR3 reads TGCGCCAGCAGCTTGGAAGGAGATACGCAGTATTTT. As protein: CASSLEGDTQYF.

The table lists this clonotype with a few counts. The genes are TRBV14 and TRBJ2-1; the D is unclear. Per germline, CDR1 SGHDN and CDR2 FVKESK. This CDR3 region has 14 residues. Trimming removed 4 bases from V and 5 bases from J, with 12 bases in between. Here the CDR3 reads CASSPWGGNNEQFF. The CDR3 coding sequence is TGTGCCAGCAGCCCTTGGGGTGGAAACAATGAGCAGTTCTTC. Looking up the rest from reference TRBV14 and TRBJ2-1 gives the full variable domain: EAGVTQFPSHSVIEKGQTVTLRCDPISGHDNLYWYRRVMGKEIKFLLHFVKESKQDESGMPNNRFLAERTGGTYSTLKVQPAELEDSGVYFCASSPWGGNNEQFFGPGTRLTVL.

This clonotype was picked up many times. The rearrangement uses TRBV13 and TRBJ2-2; D is ambiguous. This CDR3 has 12 residues. Germline lookup yields CDR1 PRHDT and CDR2 FYEKMQ (reference sequence). Trimming took off 5 bases at V and 0 bases at J, with 1 base between the two ends. CDR3 nucleotides: TGTGCCAGCAGCACGAACACCGGGGAGCTGTTTTTT. It yields the protein CASSTNTGELFF. The whole variable domain, remainder taken from reference TRBV13 and TRBJ2-2, is AAGVIQSPRHLIKEKRETATLKCYPIPRHDTVYWYQQGPGQDPQFLISFYEKMQSDKGSIPDRFSAQQFSDYHSELNMSSLELGDSALYFCASSTNTGELFFGEGSRLTVL.

This chain joins TRBV12-3 or TRBV12-4 and TRBJ2-7; D is ambiguous. The CDR3 covers 13 residues. With 1 base removed from V and 6 bases from J, the gap between germline ends came to 10 bases. The CDR3 here is CASSLGGWGEQYF. The CDR3 nucleotides read TGTGCCAGCAGTTTAGGGGGTTGGGGCGAGCAGTACTTC.

V gene TRBV7-2 combines with J gene TRBJ2-7; a weak D match, TRBD2 (6 bases). With 5 bases removed from V and 7 bases from J, the gap between germline ends came to 21 bases. CDR1 SGHTA and CDR2 FQGNSA come from the germline V gene. The CDR3 has 15 amino acids. The chain's CDR3 is CASSPLKAGFWEQYF. In DNA form, the CDR3 reads TGTGCCAGCAGCCCCCTGAAGGCGGGGTTCTGGGAGCAGTACTTC. Full variable domain (remainder filled in from reference TRBV7-2 and TRBJ2-7): GAGVSQSPSNKVTEKGKDVELRCDPISGHTALYWYRQSLGQGLEFLIYFQGNSAPDKSGLPSDRFSAERTGGSVSTLTIQRTQQEDSAVYLCASSPLKAGFWEQYFGPGTRLTVT.

This clonotype came up a few times. The chain links TRBV12-3 or TRBV12-4 to TRBJ2-7, with D perhaps given as TRBD1 or TRBD2 (5 bases each). Trimming stripped 4 bases from V and 5 bases from J, with 9 bases between. The CDR3 is made up of 12 amino acids. CDR3 coding DNA: TGTGCCAGCAGTTGGGACCGAAACGAGCAGTACTTC. Amino acids: CASSWDRNEQYF.

This clonotype was recorded a few times. The chain is built from TRBV20-1 and TRBJ1-1, with TRBD1 as a possible D gene (5 bases). The germline V gene has CDR1 DFQATT and CDR2 SNEGSKA (reference sequence). CDR3 length: 14 amino acids. Trimming left V 3 bases short and J 6 bases short, with 17 bases between. CDR3 nucleotide sequence: TGCAGTGCTAGTCTCGACAGTCTAGGGGCTGAAGCTTTCTTT. Amino acid sequence: CSASLDSLGAEAFF.

The chain combines TRBV12-3 or TRBV12-4 with TRBJ2-7, with TRBD2 matching 9 bases. This CDR3 is 12 amino acids long. V was clipped by 3 bases and J by 11 bases; unmatched bases: 5. The CDR3 sequence: CASSFRTSAEYF. The CDR3 bases are TGTGCCAGCAGTTTTAGGACTAGCGCCGAGTACTTC.

This clonotype has ten or more counts. This rearrangement joins TRBV11-1 to TRBJ2-1, with D possibly being TRBD2 (6 bases). The CDR3 is 16 amino acids. Germline V gives CDR1 SGHAT, CDR2 FQDESV (reference sequence). V lost 6 bases to trimming and J lost 1 base, with 16 bases between them. The CDR3 loop is CASSLSQGGSYNEQFF. The CDR3 nucleotides are TGTGCCAGCAGTCTGTCCCAGGGAGGTTCCTACAATGAGCAGTTCTTC.